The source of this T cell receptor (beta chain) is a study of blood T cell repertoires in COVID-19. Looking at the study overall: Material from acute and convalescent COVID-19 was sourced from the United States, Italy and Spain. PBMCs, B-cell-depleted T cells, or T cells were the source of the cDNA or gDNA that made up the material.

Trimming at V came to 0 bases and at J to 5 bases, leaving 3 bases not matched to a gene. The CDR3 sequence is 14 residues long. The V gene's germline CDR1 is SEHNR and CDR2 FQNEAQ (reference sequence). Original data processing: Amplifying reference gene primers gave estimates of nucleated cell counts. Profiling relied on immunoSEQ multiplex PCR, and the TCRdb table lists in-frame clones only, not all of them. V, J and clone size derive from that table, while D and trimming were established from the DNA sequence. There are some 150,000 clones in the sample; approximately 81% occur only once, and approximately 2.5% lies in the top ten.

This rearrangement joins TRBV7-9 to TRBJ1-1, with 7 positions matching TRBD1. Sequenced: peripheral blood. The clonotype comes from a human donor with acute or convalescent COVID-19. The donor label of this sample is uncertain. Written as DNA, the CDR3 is TGTGCCAGCAGCTTAGCGCTCAGGGGGACTGAAGCTTTCTTT. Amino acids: CASSLALRGTEAFF. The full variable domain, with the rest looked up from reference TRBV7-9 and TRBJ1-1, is DTGVSQNPRHKITKRGQNVTFRCDPISEHNRLYWYRQTLGQGPEFLTYFQNEAQLEKSRLLSDRFSAERPKGSFSTLEIQRTEQGDSAMYLCASSLALRGTEAFFGQGTRLTVV.